This note documents a single T cell receptor (beta chain) sequence. No antigen is known for it. This entry belongs to a study of CXCR3-negative and CXCR3-positive naive CD8 T cells. TRB cDNA libraries were made by UMI-labeled 5' RACE. TCRdb derives one entry per CDR3 protein from the 5' RACE reads, leaving out DNA. This table lists about 48,000 distinct CDR3 sequences. Findings of the study overall: For memory CD8+ cells diversity was much lower, but both naive subsets had comparably high diversity. Cryopreservation partially decreased CXCR3 expression, and most assays used fresh PBMCs.

Sequenced material: memory CD8+ T cells from blood. The receptor was derived from a human donor in good health. Some clones in this sample may be carry-over from other donors' samples.

CDR3 protein: CASSLDDPLGEAFF. This chain links TRBV5-1 with TRBJ1-1. Germline V gene lookup returns CDR1 SGHRS and CDR2 YFSETQ. CDR3 length: 14 residues.